The clone carrying this T cell receptor (beta chain) was seen a handful of times. Its antigen is unidentified. V gave up 4 bases and J gave up 2 bases, with 10 bases separating them. Germline V gene sequence: CDR1 SGHRS, CDR2 YFSETQ. The CDR3 totals 14 residues. Repertoires were generated with immunoSEQ multiplex PCR, while TCRdb's copy carries only in-frame clones and drops some. Of about 69,000 clones listed, around 90% are singletons. The data derive from a study of OX40 agonist ivuxolimab in advanced cancers. Across the whole study: Enrolled patients in dose escalation had cancers that were hepatocellular carcinoma, melanoma, renal cell or head and neck cancer.

General study points: There were also nonresponders showing low normalized T-cell clonal expansion. Researchers report that CD8+ T cells had, on average, more expanded clones than CD4+.

This receptor was taken from an adult with an advanced solid tumor such as melanoma, head and neck, liver or kidney cancer. The rearrangement joins TRBV5-1 to TRBJ1-5; D is unclear. Specimen: CD4+ or CD8+ T cells sorted from blood, collected in a trial of the OX40 agonist ivuxolimab. The CDR3 DNA reads as TGCGCCAGCAGCCCAACCGGGGGCAATCAGCCCCAGCATTTT. This encodes CASSPTGGNQPQHF.